The next 18 T cell receptor beta chains were all read from a single sample in a study of prognosis after radiotherapy for stage I lung cancer. Genomic DNA was subjected to two-round multiplex PCR for amplification of TCR beta CDR3. Gene-specific primers for each TRBV and TRBJ gene drove first-round PCR. TCRdb reprocessed the multiplex PCR reads via MiXCR and lists one record per CDR3 protein. The sample contains 12,000 or so distinct CDR3 sequences, 30% to 40% of which appear only once. This sample comprised PBMCs, obtained before or after stereotactic body radiation therapy (not recorded which). These receptors were obtained from a donor of 50 years or more with non-small cell lung cancer.

For this clonotype: A read error may account for a junction end that differs from germline. This sequence joins TRBV24-1 and TRBJ2-2; 13 bases match TRBD2. CDR1 and CDR2 from the germline V gene are KGHDR and SFDVKD. The CDR3 is made up of 20 amino acids. The CDR3 reads CATSVSPGTSGVEGHRGAVF. The CDR3 DNA reads TGTGCCACCAGTGTGTCCCCCGGGACTAGCGGGGTCGAGGGACACCGGGGAGCTGTTTTT.

The chain joins TRBV27 to TRBJ2-5; D unresolved. V was trimmed by 3 bases and J by 4 bases, leaving 6 bases between them. Germline V CDR1 and CDR2: MNHEY, SMNVEV (reference sequence). The CDR3 runs 12 residues. The DNA for the CDR3 is TGTGCCAGCAGTTTTCCGGGAGAGACCCAGTACTTC. It codes for CASSFPGETQYF.

As regards this clonotype: This is likely an artifact of a read error, given a far larger clone one base away. The chain links TRBV24-1 to TRBJ1-1; D uncertain. V lost 11 bases, J lost 1 base, and 13 bases lay in between. This CDR3 contains 13 residues. Looked up from germline, CDR1 is KGHDR and CDR2 is SFDVKD. As DNA, the CDR3 is TGTGCCAACAGCAGACCGGGGAACACTGAAGCTTTCTTT. This gives the protein CANSRPGNTEAFF.

CDR3 protein: CASSNRQVYEQYF. The DNA for the CDR3 is TGTGCCAGCAGTAACCGACAGGTCTACGAGCAGTACTTC. The chain has TRBV28 and TRBJ2-7, with D possibly TRBD1 on 6 matching bases. Germline lookup yields CDR1 MDHEN and CDR2 SYDVKM. The V gene lost 5 bases and the J gene lost 3 bases, with 11 bases spanning the gap. CDR3 size: 13 residues.

This clonotype was picked up many times. The chain carries TRBV19 and TRBJ2-7, with D tentatively TRBD2 (6 bases). The germline CDR1 and CDR2 sequences are LNHDA and SQIVND (reference sequence). This CDR3 region has 15 residues. V dropped 4 bases and J dropped 3 bases, with 16 bases sitting between them. The CDR3, as DNA: TGTGCCAGTAGTAAGACGGGCGGGGACCTCTACGAGCAGTACTTC. It specifies CASSKTGGDLYEQYF.

By proportion, this clonotype is medium-sized. This chain joins TRBV30 and TRBJ1-6; 8 bases line up with TRBD1. Trimming at V came to 3 bases and at J to 6 bases, leaving 4 bases not matched to a gene. CDR3 size: 14 residues. Germline V gives CDR1 GTSNPN, CDR2 SVGIG (reference sequence). The CDR3 nucleotides read TGTGCCTGGAGCCTAGGACAGGGTAATTCACCCCTCCACTTT. As protein: CAWSLGQGNSPLHF.

Points on this clonotype: A far larger clone is just one base off, so this is likely a read error. The chain has TRBV6-9 and TRBJ2-7; D is unresolved. The CDR3 contains 14 residues. Germline V CDR1 and CDR2: MNHGY, SVAAGI. CDR3 loop: CTSSLLSGQSEQYF. The CDR3 DNA sequence: TGTACCAGCAGCCTTTTGAGTGGTCAGAGCGAGCAGTACTTC.

The table lists this clonotype with many counts. The CDR3 DNA follows: TGTGCCAGCAGGGCGGGACAGGCTCTCGGAAGGGGCAATCAGCCCCAGCATTTT. Translating it yields CASRAGQALGRGNQPQHF. The rearrangement links TRBV5-5 to TRBJ1-5; TRBD1 matches at 8 bases. The CDR3 spans 18 residues. V lost 5 bases and J lost 2; bases outside the gene matches: 15. Germline CDR1 reads SGHKS; CDR2 reads YYEKEE (reference sequence).

The chain uses TRBV5-1 and TRBJ1-6; 8 bases agree with TRBD1. Germline assignment: CDR1 SGHRS and CDR2 YFSETQ. The CDR3 has 14 residues. Trimming removed 4 bases from V and 4 bases from J; junction bases left unmatched: 1. As DNA, the CDR3 is TGCGCCAGCAGCCGGACAGGGTATAATTCACCCCTCCACTTT. It yields the protein CASSRTGYNSPLHF.

The chain combines TRBV7-6 with TRBJ2-3; D is undetermined. The CDR3 spans 13 residues. The germline gives CDR1 SGHVS, CDR2 FNYEAQ. V gave up 5 bases and J gave up 5 bases, with 11 bases separating them. The CDR3 loop reads CASSIFPEDTQYF. The CDR3 DNA follows: TGTGCCAGCAGCATTTTTCCCGAAGATACGCAGTATTTT.

The V and J genes are TRBV2 and TRBJ2-1, with D maybe TRBD1 (5 bases). The V gene lost 4 bases and the J gene lost 6 bases, with 13 bases spanning the gap. Germline-derived CDR1 and CDR2 are SNHLY and FYNNEI. This CDR3 contains 14 residues. CDR3 residues: CASSVDSPFNEQFF. The CDR3, as DNA: TGTGCCAGCAGTGTTGACAGCCCGTTCAATGAGCAGTTCTTC. The variable domain in full, completed from reference TRBV2 and TRBJ2-1, reads EPEVTQTPSHQVTQMGQEVILRCVPISNHLYFYWYRQILGQKVEFLVSFYNNEISEKSEIFDDQFSVERPDGSNFTLKIRSTKLEDSAMYFCASSVDSPFNEQFFGPGTRLTVL.

This clonotype has at least ten counts. V is TRBV30 and J is TRBJ2-7; D may match TRBD1 or TRBD2 (6 bases each). In germline, CDR1 is GTSNPN, CDR2 SVGIG (reference sequence). The CDR3 has 13 amino acids. With 3 bases removed from V and 5 bases from J, the gap between germline ends came to 14 bases. Here the CDR3 DNA reads TGTGCCTGGAGGGAGCCGGGGGCGCACGAGCAGTACTTC. It encodes CAWREPGAHEQYF.

This clonotype was recorded at least ten times. The V call is TRBV28, the J call TRBJ2-7; D uncertain. The CDR3 runs to 15 residues. Per germline, CDR1 MDHEN and CDR2 SYDVKM. V shed 2 bases and J shed 5 bases, with 16 bases lying between them. This CDR3 reads CASSLMVITHDEQYF. In DNA, the CDR3 is TGTGCCAGCAGTTTAATGGTCATTACCCACGACGAGCAGTACTTC.

The chain combines TRBV20-1 with TRBJ2-2; D gene ambiguous. V was clipped by 5 bases and J by 4 bases, with 14 bases between them. The germline V gene has CDR1 DFQATT and CDR2 SNEGSKA (reference sequence). The CDR3 spans 14 residues. The CDR3 loop is CSAAVWPRTGELFF. CDR3 DNA sequence: TGCAGTGCTGCGGTGTGGCCTCGCACCGGGGAGCTGTTTTTT.

The genes are TRBV3-1 and TRBJ2-7; the match to TRBD1 covers 7 bases. Germline-derived CDR1 and CDR2 are LGHDT and YNNKEL (reference sequence). This CDR3 region has 15 residues. The J segment lost 5 bases and the V segment lost 4 bases, leaving 11 bases of the junction unmatched. The CDR3 is CASSPKMTGYNEQYF. CDR3 in DNA: TGTGCCAGCAGCCCAAAGATGACAGGGTATAACGAGCAGTACTTC.

By its share, this clonotype is medium-sized. J is TRBJ2-1 and V is TRBV12-3 or TRBV12-4, with 11 positions matching TRBD1. Trimming took 2 bases from V and 8 from J; bases not matched to a gene: 8. The CDR3 is 16 amino acids. CDR3 region: CASSLIGQGAWDEQFF. The CDR3, as DNA: TGTGCCAGCAGTTTAATAGGACAGGGGGCCTGGGATGAGCAGTTCTTC.

This chain links TRBV6-1 with TRBJ2-2; D possibly corresponds to TRBD1 (5 bases). The CDR3 is made up of 13 amino acids. Germline V gives CDR1 MNHNS, CDR2 SASEGT. V gave up 7 bases and J gave up 7 bases, with 13 bases separating them. In DNA form, the CDR3 reads TGTGCCAGCACTTTGGGGCGGTTCGGGGAGCTGTTTTTT. This translates into CASTLGRFGELFF.

This clonotype has more than one count but fewer than ten. The chain joins TRBV11-2 to TRBJ2-7, with D perhaps given as TRBD1 or TRBD2 (5 bases each). V lost 4 bases to trimming and J lost 5 bases, with 18 bases between them. The CDR3 consists of 15 residues. Germline V gene lookup returns CDR1 SGHAT and CDR2 FQNNGV. The CDR3 region is CASSSSGTARHEQYF. The CDR3 DNA is TGTGCCAGCAGCTCTTCCGGGACCGCGCGGCACGAGCAGTACTTC.